These 23 T cell receptor beta chains came from one sample sequenced in a study of blood T cell repertoires in COVID-19. The repertoire was sequenced with immunoSEQ multiplex PCR; TCRdb's copy has only in-frame clones and lacks some. The sample holds about 96,000 clones, around nine tenths seen once. Source material: peripheral blood. The receptors were sampled from a human donor with COVID-19, enrolled during active disease. The donor label of this sample is uncertain.

The chain carries TRBV19 and TRBJ1-3; D remains ambiguous. Deletions cut 5 bases from V and 8 bases from J, with 13 bases between. This CDR3 contains 13 residues. CDR1 is LNHDA and CDR2 is SQIVND in the germline V gene (reference sequence). CDR3 sequence reads: CASSVNAVDTIYF. The CDR3 nucleotides are TGTGCCAGTAGTGTGAACGCGGTGGACACCATATATTTT. The full variable domain, in which reference TRBV19 and TRBJ1-3 provide the parts outside the CDR3, is DGGITQSPKYLFRKEGQNVTLSCEQNLNHDAMYWYRQDPGQGLRLIYYSQIVNDFQKGDIAEGYSVSREKKESFPLTVTSAQKNPTAFYLCASSVNAVDTIYFGEGSWLTVV.

The CDR3 DNA is TGTGCCATCAGTGAGGACAGATCTAACTATGGCTACACCTTC. This gives the protein CAISEDRSNYGYTF. The chain is built from TRBV10-3 and TRBJ1-2, with D possibly being TRBD1 (5 bases). Germline V gene lookup returns CDR1 ENHRY and CDR2 SYGVKD. The CDR3 consists of 14 residues. Trimming removed 2 bases from V and 0 bases from J, with 7 bases in between.

This chain's CDR3 is CAISGSLGGKTEAFF. For the CDR3, the DNA is TGTGCCATCAGTGGGTCGTTGGGGGGGAAAACTGAAGCTTTCTTT. The chain recombines TRBV10-3 with TRBJ1-1; TRBD1 might be the D (5 bases). V lost 4 bases, J lost 5 bases, and 17 bases lay in between. CDR1 is ENHRY and CDR2 is SYGVKD in the germline V gene. The length of the CDR3 is 15 residues.

This clone has a single count. The V and J genes are TRBV6-5 and TRBJ1-3; 7 bases are a match to TRBD1. Germline-derived CDR1 and CDR2 are MNHEY and SVGAGI. The CDR3 contains 14 residues. Trimming took 6 bases from V and 0 from J; bases not matched to a gene: 2. The CDR3: CASRTGDSGNTIYF. The CDR3 DNA follows: TGTGCCAGCAGAACAGGGGACTCTGGAAACACCATATATTTT.

V is TRBV2 and J is TRBJ2-3; D is unclear. Trimming took off 7 bases at V and 0 bases at J, with 5 bases between the two ends. The CDR3 has 12 residues. Germline CDR1 SNHLY, CDR2 FYNNEI. CDR3 residues: CASMESTDTQYF. CDR3 sequence (DNA): TGTGCCAGCATGGAGAGCACAGATACGCAGTATTTT.

CDR3 nucleotide sequence: TGTGCCAGCAGTTTGCTTAGACTAAACAATGAGCAGTTCTTC. Translation: CASSLLRLNNEQFF. V gene TRBV28 combines with J gene TRBJ2-1; the D gene is possibly TRBD2 (5 bases). Germline V gene data show CDR1 as MDHEN and CDR2 as SYDVKM. V was shortened by 3 bases and J by 5 bases, with 11 bases between the two germline ends. The CDR3 is 14 amino acids.

This clone has a single count. The chain combines TRBV6-1 with TRBJ1-5, with a possible D match to TRBD1 (5 bases). CDR1 and CDR2 (germline): MNHNS, SASEGT. The CDR3 has 15 residues. The V end lost 1 base, the J end lost 5 bases, and 12 bases lay between the germline ends. In nucleotides, the CDR3 is TGTGCCAGCAGTGAAGTAAGCGCAGGGCATCAGCCCCAGCATTTT. Protein sequence: CASSEVSAGHQPQHF.

The chain recombines TRBV3-1 (or the pseudogene TRBV3-2) with TRBJ1-6; TRBD1 matches 10 bases. After removal of 0 bases from V and 8 bases from J, the junction contained 1 base not matched to a gene. The CDR3 is made up of 15 amino acids. Per the germline V gene, CDR1 is LGHDT and CDR2 is YNNKEL (reference sequence). This chain's CDR3 is CASSQETGGHSPLHF. In DNA, the CDR3 is TGTGCCAGCAGCCAAGAGACAGGGGGCCATTCACCCCTCCACTTT.

The V call is TRBV6-1, the J call TRBJ1-2; 9 bases match TRBD1. V trimming: 1 base; J trimming: 7 bases; junction bases outside the gene matches: 4. The CDR3 is 14 amino acids. Germline values: CDR1 MNHNS, CDR2 SASEGT. CDR3 bases: TGTGCCAGCAGTGAAGACAGGGGGCCCTTTGGCTACACCTTC. This translates into CASSEDRGPFGYTF.

This clone was recorded only once. This sequence joins TRBV5-1 and TRBJ2-7; D not certain. The CDR3 runs to 13 residues. The germline V gene encodes CDR1 SGHRS and CDR2 YFSETQ. The V and J ends lost 6 bases and 1 base respectively, with 11 bases between them. This CDR3 is CASTPVASYEQYF. The CDR3, as DNA: TGCGCCAGCACGCCCGTGGCTTCCTACGAGCAGTACTTC.

This clone was detected only once. The chain employs TRBV28 and TRBJ2-2; D is unresolved. Germline V gene data show CDR1 as MDHEN and CDR2 as SYDVKM. CDR3 size: 14 residues. V gave up 5 bases and J gave up 7 bases, with 14 bases separating them. The CDR3 bases are TGTGCCAGCAGTCCCAGAAATTCACACGGGGAGCTGTTTTTT. It translates to CASSPRNSHGELFF.

CDR3 in DNA: TGTGCCAGCAGCTTGGGGGACAGAGGCAAGCAGTACTTC. It codes for CASSLGDRGKQYF. J is TRBJ2-7 and V is TRBV11-2; TRBD1 matches at 7 bases. The CDR3 is 13 residues long. V was clipped by 3 bases and J by 8 bases; unmatched bases: 7. The germline gives CDR1 SGHAT, CDR2 FQNNGV.

This clone was counted between two and nine times. J is TRBJ1-2 and V is TRBV9; D gene unclear. The CDR3 totals 13 residues. CDR1 SGDLS and CDR2 YYNGEE come from the germline V gene. V shed 3 bases and J shed 8 bases, with 14 bases lying between them. The CDR3 DNA follows: TGTGCCAGCAGCGCCTTTGCGATAGAGGGCTACACCTTC. Its translation is CASSAFAIEGYTF.

The rearrangement joins TRBV6-5 to TRBJ2-2; D gene uncertain. The germline gives CDR1 MNHEY, CDR2 SVGAGI. The CDR3 runs to 11 residues. V lost 3 bases, J lost 8 bases, and 4 bases lay in between. The CDR3 DNA reads TGTGCCAGCAGTTATCGGGGGGAGCTGTTTTTT. It is translated as CASSYRGELFF.

The chain joins TRBV12-5 to TRBJ1-4; 7 bases match TRBD1. The V gene end was trimmed by 0 bases and the J gene end by 14 bases; junction bases not matched to a gene: 15. CDR3 length equals 16 residues. Germline CDR1 is LGHNT and CDR2 is FRNRAP. The CDR3 spells CASGLVLGQRHSGLFF. CDR3 coding DNA: TGTGCTAGTGGTTTGGTACTGGGACAGCGCCACAGTGGGCTGTTTTTT.

The V gene is TRBV11-2, the J gene TRBJ2-5; D might be TRBD2 (5 bases). The CDR3 runs to 16 residues. Trimming removed 1 base at V and 5 bases at J, with 17 bases between. CDR1 SGHAT and CDR2 FQNNGV come from the germline V gene. The CDR3 region is CASSLARTLEAETQYF. Written as DNA, the CDR3 is TGTGCCAGCAGCTTAGCCAGAACACTAGAGGCGGAGACCCAGTACTTC.

In DNA, the CDR3 is TGTGCCAGCAGTCGTACGGGACAGCCGTATGGCTACACCTTC. Encoded protein: CASSRTGQPYGYTF. This chain connects TRBV28 to TRBJ1-2; 7 nucleotides match TRBD1. Germline-derived CDR1 and CDR2 are MDHEN and SYDVKM. The junction had 8 bases not matched to a gene; V was cut back by 5 bases and J by 5 bases. The CDR3 length is 14 residues.

As to this clone: At one end, the junction sequence differs from germline, possibly due to a read error. This chain joins TRBV6-1 and TRBJ2-1; the match to TRBD2 covers 12 bases. The CDR3 runs 17 residues. Germline V CDR1 and CDR2: MNHNS, SASEGT. CDR3 region: CASSEGLAGGPKNEQFF. The CDR3 DNA is TGTGCCAGCAGCGAAGGGCTAGCGGGAGGGCCTAAAAATGAGCAGTTCTTC.

The chain links TRBV29-1 to TRBJ2-7; no reliable D call. Trimming removed 7 bases from V and 5 bases from J, with 18 bases in between. Germline CDR1 SQVTM, CDR2 ANQGSEA. The CDR3 contains 13 residues. Written as DNA, the CDR3 is TGCAGCGCCGAGGAAAGCATTTCAAACGAGCAGTACTTC. Its protein product is CSAEESISNEQYF.

This chain links TRBV3-1 (or the pseudogene TRBV3-2) with TRBJ1-6, with 7 nucleotides matching TRBD1. V was clipped by 0 bases and J by 10 bases; unmatched bases: 6. The germline CDR1 and CDR2 sequences are LGHDT and YNNKEL (reference sequence). This CDR3 comprises 15 residues. The CDR3 DNA is TGTGCCAGCAGCCAAGAGGGACAGCAGGAATCACCCCTCCACTTT. This codes for CASSQEGQQESPLHF.

The CDR3 loop reads CASSPLERNTGELFF. In nucleotides, the CDR3 is TGCGCCAGCAGCCCACTCGAGAGAAACACCGGGGAGCTGTTTTTT. V and J are TRBV5-1 and TRBJ2-2; D gene uncertain. The CDR3 loop spans 15 amino acids. The germline gives CDR1 SGHRS, CDR2 YFSETQ. V shed 4 bases and J shed 2 bases, with 12 bases lying between them.

The chain has TRBV4-1 and TRBJ1-2; D is ambiguous. The CDR3 totals 15 residues. The germline CDR1 and CDR2 sequences are MGHRA and YSYEKL. Trimming took off 0 bases at V and 4 bases at J, with 12 bases between the two ends. DNA for the CDR3: TGCGCCAGCAGCCAAGATCGGGTCACTCCCTATGGCTACACCTTC. It specifies CASSQDRVTPYGYTF.

V and J are TRBV5-4 and TRBJ2-2; tentative D call: TRBD1 (6 bases). Trimming removed 4 bases from V and 4 bases from J, with 20 bases in between. Germline V gives CDR1 SGHNT, CDR2 YYREEE (reference sequence). The CDR3 contains 17 residues. The CDR3 bases are TGTGCCAGCAGCGCTCATTCCGGGACACTTCTCACCGGGGAGCTGTTTTTT. This encodes CASSAHSGTLLTGELFF.